This note documents a single T cell receptor beta chain sequence. Its antigen is undetermined. The record originates from a study of shared clonotypes between healthy human individuals. Findings and limits, study-wide: Although depth was large, rarefaction showed that sequencing of the sorted subsets was incomplete. Naive subsets generally exceeded memory subsets in estimated richness.

The germline V and J ends were trimmed by 3 bases and 4 bases, with 12 bases remaining between them. The germline V gene has CDR1 KGHSH and CDR2 LQKENI. This CDR3 is 14 amino acids long. The protocol was immunoSEQ multiplex PCR, while the TCRdb copy is restricted to in-frame clones and leaves out a portion. The sample lists a few million clones, approximately 96% seen once, with less than 0.15% in the top ten. The chain has TRBV18 and TRBJ1-2; TRBD1 might be the D (6 bases). The receptor was derived from a man between 18 and 29 years old in good health. Sequencing was done on a sample of naive CD4+ T cells sorted from blood. The subset here: CD45RA+ positively selected. The CDR3 protein is CASSPTGWSYGYTF. CDR3 DNA: TGTGCCAGCTCACCCACAGGGTGGTCCTATGGCTACACCTTC.